The 8 T cell receptor beta chains reported below all come from one sample, sequenced in a study of early T cells in non-severe SARS-CoV-2 infection. MiXCR, run by TCRdb on the 5' RACE reads, gives a single entry per CDR3 protein. The table includes some 40,000 distinct CDR3 sequences, roughly 5% detected once. Material for sequencing was whole blood. All receptors come from an adult who was a healthcare worker with PCR-confirmed SARS-CoV-2 infection or an uninfected control (not recorded which).

This clonotype was recorded many times. This chain uses TRBV9 with TRBJ2-3, with D possibly TRBD1 on 6 matching bases. Germline V lookup: CDR1 SGDLS, CDR2 YYNGEE. Trimming pared 0 bases from V and 0 bases from J, leaving 11 bases between. This CDR3 has 16 residues. The chain's CDR3 is CASSVGTARSTDTQYF. CDR3 bases: TGTGCCAGCAGCGTAGGGACAGCGAGGAGCACAGATACGCAGTATTTT.

In nucleotides, the CDR3 is TGTGCCAGCAGCCAAGGAAGGGCCAACACCGGGGAGCTGTTTTTT. It codes for CASSQGRANTGELFF. The chain joins TRBV3-2 to TRBJ2-2; TRBD2 was called by the table and not checked on the DNA. TRBV3-2 is listed as a pseudogene. The CDR3 spans 15 residues.

This clonotype has more than one count but fewer than ten. V usage is TRBV4-3 and J usage is TRBJ1-2; possible D gene TRBD1, 5 bases. V lost 0 bases and J 4 bases, leaving 15 bases between the germline ends. This CDR3 spans 16 amino acids. Germline CDR1 LGHNA, CDR2 YSLEER. CDR3 DNA: TGCGCCAGCAGCCAAGATCAGCGGGGCTCGGTCTATGGCTACACCTTC. It specifies CASSQDQRGSVYGYTF.

This clonotype came up many times. The chain carries TRBV7-2 and TRBJ2-5; no clear D. Germline V gives CDR1 SGHTA, CDR2 FQGNSA. V lost 1 base and J lost 4, with 10 bases in between. CDR3 size: 14 residues. The CDR3 reads CASSLGRTGETQYF. Written as DNA, the CDR3 is TGTGCCAGCAGCTTAGGACGGACCGGAGAGACCCAGTACTTC.

This clonotype has at least ten counts. The chain employs TRBV7-9 and TRBJ2-3; perhaps TRBD2 as D (6 bases). Trimming took off 0 bases at V and 4 bases at J, with 11 bases between the two ends. There are 15 residues in the CDR3. Germline CDR1 and CDR2: SEHNR and FQNEAQ (reference sequence). The CDR3 sequence: CASSLAGGSADTQYF. The CDR3 coding sequence is TGTGCCAGCAGCTTAGCAGGAGGGAGCGCAGATACGCAGTATTTT.

This clonotype was detected many times. The chain couples TRBV28 to TRBJ1-1, with D perhaps matching TRBD1 (5 bases). Germline V gene sequence: CDR1 MDHEN, CDR2 SYDVKM. V shed 6 bases and J shed 3 bases, with 8 bases lying between them. This CDR3 is 12 amino acids long. In DNA, the CDR3 is TGTGCCAGCAGACGGGGGTACACTGAAGCTTTCTTT. Its translation is CASRRGYTEAFF.

This clonotype was counted ten times or more. The J gene is TRBJ2-7, the V gene TRBV7-9, with TRBD2 matching 9 bases. Trimming took 5 bases from V and 0 from J; bases not matched to a gene: 11. Germline V CDR1 and CDR2: SEHNR, FQNEAQ (reference sequence). The CDR3 contains 17 residues. The CDR3 sequence is CASSPRDSGGSSYEQYF. Here the CDR3 DNA reads TGTGCCAGCAGCCCCCGTGATAGCGGGGGATCCTCCTACGAGCAGTACTTC. The full variable domain, completed using reference TRBV7-9 and TRBJ2-7, is DTGVSQNPRHKITKRGQNVTFRCDPISEHNRLYWYRQTLGQGPEFLTYFQNEAQLEKSRLLSDRFSAERPKGSFSTLEIQRTEQGDSAMYLCASSPRDSGGSSYEQYFGPGTRLTVT.

This clonotype was observed many times. The chain joins TRBV7-9 to TRBJ2-1; 9 bases fit TRBD2. This CDR3 spans 15 amino acids. J gave up 9 bases and V 3 bases, and 9 bases lay outside the gene matches. Germline V lookup: CDR1 SEHNR, CDR2 FQNEAQ (reference sequence). This CDR3 reads CASSLGTSRSGEQFF. DNA of the CDR3: TGTGCCAGCAGCTTGGGGACTAGCAGGAGTGGTGAGCAGTTCTTC.